These 32 T cell receptor beta chains were sequenced from one sample in a study of shared clonotypes between healthy human individuals. The table came from immunoSEQ multiplex PCR; TCRdb's copy has only in-frame clones and leaves some out. The table lists some 2.1 million clones, about 94% of them singletons. Terminally differentiated effector memory CD45RA+ cells were excluded by CCR7 positive selection of CD45RO-negative cells. The material sequenced was naive CD8+ T cells sorted from blood. The receptors stem from a man younger than 35 in good health.

The chain employs TRBV5-6 and TRBJ1-3, with unresolved D. Germline lookup yields CDR1 SGHDT and CDR2 YYEEEE. The CDR3 is made up of 15 amino acids. The germline V and J ends were trimmed by 1 base and 2 bases, with 10 bases remaining between them. The CDR3, as DNA: TGTGCCAGCAGCTTGTCCACGGACCCTGGAAACACCATATATTTT. This encodes CASSLSTDPGNTIYF.

Remarks on this clone: This specimen includes other DNA sequences encoding the same CDR3. This sequence joins TRBV29-1 and TRBJ2-7; 8 nucleotides align to TRBD2. The germline gives CDR1 SQVTM, CDR2 ANQGSEA. With V trimmed by 6 bases and J by 2 bases, 9 bases remained unmatched. The CDR3 covers 14 residues. Here the CDR3 DNA reads TGCAGCGTATGGGGACTAGATTCTACCTACGAGCAGTACTTC. Its translation is CSVWGLDSTYEQYF.

The V and J genes are TRBV11-2 and TRBJ1-1; D might be TRBD1 (5 bases). Germline values: CDR1 SGHAT, CDR2 FQNNGV. V was clipped by 8 bases and J by 0 bases, with 16 bases between them. The CDR3 totals 15 residues. The CDR3 here is CASSMEGLMNTEAFF. The CDR3 DNA sequence: TGTGCCAGCTCAATGGAGGGGCTCATGAACACTGAAGCTTTCTTT.

A note on this clone: Other DNA sequences within the sample encode an identical CDR3. DNA of the CDR3: TGTGCCAGCAGCCCCTCAGAGAACACTGAAGCTTTCTTT. This encodes CASSPSENTEAFF. The rearrangement joins TRBV7-9 to TRBJ1-1; D not resolved. Germline V lookup: CDR1 SEHNR, CDR2 FQNEAQ (reference sequence). V was pared by 5 bases and J by 1 base, with 8 bases between. CDR3 length equals 13 residues.

V gene TRBV9 combines with J gene TRBJ1-2; D remains ambiguous. V lost 3 bases and J lost 6, with 21 bases in between. Germline V gene data show CDR1 as SGDLS and CDR2 as YYNGEE. The length of the CDR3 is 16 residues. The DNA of the CDR3 is TGTGCCAGCAGCGGAGGAGAAGTTTATCCGATTCATGGCTACACCTTC. Translated: CASSGGEVYPIHGYTF. Complete variable domain (other parts from reference TRBV9 and TRBJ1-2): DSGVTQTPKHLITATGQRVTLRCSPRSGDLSVYWYQQSLDQGLQFLIQYYNGEERAKGNILERFSAQQFPDLHSELNLSSLELGDSALYFCASSGGEVYPIHGYTFGSGTRLTVV.

CDR3 DNA: TGCAGCGTTGAAAAAGCGGGGATGGCCAAAAACATTCAGTACTTC. Translation gives CSVEKAGMAKNIQYF. The chain employs TRBV29-1 and TRBJ2-4, with 7 bases matching TRBD2. CDR1 is SQVTM, CDR2 ANQGSEA, per germline. The CDR3 is 15 residues long. Trimming cost V 2 bases and J 1 base; bases outside gene matches: 5.

On this clone: The sample has other DNA sequences that encode this CDR3 too. CDR3 sequence: CASSLAQGSSYEQYF. The CDR3 nucleotides read TGTGCCAGCAGCTTAGCGCAGGGTAGCTCCTACGAGCAGTACTTC. The chain uses TRBV11-2 and TRBJ2-7, with D perhaps TRBD1 (5 bases). The CDR3 sequence is 15 residues long. Germline V gene lookup returns CDR1 SGHAT and CDR2 FQNNGV. V lost 1 base to trimming and J lost 0 bases, with 10 bases between them.

The chain uses TRBV4-1 and TRBJ2-7; possible D gene TRBD1, 6 bases. In germline, CDR1 is MGHRA, CDR2 YSYEKL. The length of the CDR3 is 15 residues. Trimming removed 2 bases from V and 5 bases from J, with 16 bases in between. As DNA, the CDR3 is TGCGCCAGCAGCCAATGGGTGGTACAGGGCCACGAGCAGTACTTC. Protein: CASSQWVVQGHEQYF.

The chain is built from TRBV28 and TRBJ2-3, with 8 bases aligning to TRBD1. Germline V gene sequence: CDR1 MDHEN, CDR2 SYDVKM. There are 16 residues in the CDR3. V lost 5 bases and J lost 3; bases outside the gene matches: 10. Written as DNA, the CDR3 is TGTGCCAGCAGTGCCTACGGAACAGGGGGTACAGATACGCAGTATTTT. As protein: CASSAYGTGGTDTQYF.

V usage is TRBV19 and J usage is TRBJ2-7, with D perhaps matching TRBD1 (5 bases). Trimming took off 6 bases at V and 4 bases at J, with 13 bases between the two ends. Germline V CDR1 and CDR2: LNHDA, SQIVND (reference sequence). CDR3 length: 13 amino acids. For the CDR3, the DNA is TGTGCCAGTAGCCCAGGGATCCTGTACGAGCAGTACTTC. Translating gives CASSPGILYEQYF.

As concerns this clone: At one boundary the junction diverges from the germline segment, which might be a read error. The chain employs TRBV2 and TRBJ2-7, with D tentatively TRBD1 or TRBD2 (5 bases each). Germline V gene sequence: CDR1 SNHLY, CDR2 FYNNEI. This CDR3 is built from 15 residues. The DNA for the CDR3 is TGTGCCAGCAGCGAAGGGACGGCGGCCCACTACGAGCAGTACTTC. This encodes CASSEGTAAHYEQYF.

CDR3 protein: CASSEFIGDSTDTQYF. CDR3 DNA sequence: TGTGCCAGCAGTGAATTTATCGGGGATAGCACAGATACGCAGTATTTT. J is TRBJ2-3 and V is TRBV6-1, with D tentatively TRBD2 (5 bases). CDR3 length: 16 amino acids. CDR1 and CDR2 (germline): MNHNS, SASEGT. Deletions cut 2 bases from V and 0 bases from J, with 12 bases between.

The V gene is TRBV11-2, the J gene TRBJ2-5; a possible D gene is TRBD2 (6 bases). Germline-derived CDR1 and CDR2 are SGHAT and FQNNGV. CDR3 length equals 14 residues. Trimming shortened V by 0 bases and J by 5 bases, and 10 bases separated the two germline ends. CDR3 loop: CASSLDWDSETQYF. Here the CDR3 DNA reads TGTGCCAGCAGCTTAGATTGGGACTCGGAGACCCAGTACTTC.

This rearrangement joins TRBV6-1 to TRBJ2-1, with D possibly matching TRBD1 (6 bases). Between the trimmed V and J ends, which lost 4 bases and 0 bases, there was a span of 7 bases. The CDR3 is made up of 14 amino acids. The V gene's germline CDR1 is MNHNS and CDR2 SASEGT. The CDR3 loop reads CASSGGPSYNEQFF. For the CDR3, the DNA is TGTGCCAGCAGTGGGGGGCCCTCCTACAATGAGCAGTTCTTC.

Note on this clone: The same CDR3 also results from other DNA sequences found in this sample. This rearrangement joins TRBV2 to TRBJ2-3; TRBD1 matches at 10 bases. CDR1 is SNHLY and CDR2 is FYNNEI in the germline V gene. The CDR3 is 14 amino acids. With V trimmed by 7 bases and J by 4 bases, 5 bases remained unmatched. In DNA, the CDR3 is TGTGCCAGCATATGGGACAGGGGCCCAGATACGCAGTATTTT. This gives the protein CASIWDRGPDTQYF.

The chain uses TRBV25-1 and TRBJ2-2; tentatively, D is TRBD1 or TRBD2 (5 bases each). Germline CDR1 is MGHDK and CDR2 is SYGVNS. The CDR3 has 15 residues. The V gene lost 1 base and the J gene lost 7 bases, with 13 bases spanning the gap. This chain's CDR3 is CASSEFGTSFGELFF. The DNA for the CDR3 is TGTGCCAGCAGTGAATTTGGGACCTCCTTCGGGGAGCTGTTTTTT.

This chain joins TRBV13 and TRBJ2-7; no clear D. This CDR3 has 13 residues. Germline V CDR1 and CDR2: PRHDT, FYEKMQ (reference sequence). The ends were cut back, 6 bases at V and 0 bases at J, with 9 bases in the middle. As DNA, the CDR3 is TGTGCCAGCAGATCAGGTGACTCCTACGAGCAGTACTTC. Its translation: CASRSGDSYEQYF.

This sequence joins TRBV10-3 and TRBJ2-1; 7 nucleotides agree with TRBD2. The germline gives CDR1 ENHRY, CDR2 SYGVKD. This CDR3 comprises 16 residues. V was pared by 1 base and J by 5 bases, with 8 bases of the junction left unmatched. CDR3 nucleotide sequence: TGTGCCATCAGTGAGTACGGACTAGGTCTCAACAATGAGCAGTTCTTC. Amino acid sequence: CAISEYGLGLNNEQFF.

The genes are TRBV19 and TRBJ2-7, with D perhaps matching TRBD1 or TRBD2 (5 bases each). The ends were cut back, 3 bases at V and 0 bases at J, with 12 bases in the middle. Germline lookup yields CDR1 LNHDA and CDR2 SQIVND (reference sequence). The CDR3 is 15 residues long. CDR3 sequence: CASSIEGQSSYEQYF. CDR3 coding DNA: TGTGCCAGTAGTATCGAGGGGCAAAGCTCCTACGAGCAGTACTTC.

The chain employs TRBV7-2 and TRBJ2-3, with 7 bases that match TRBD2. V was pared by 5 bases and J by 8 bases, with 10 bases of the junction left unmatched. Looked up from germline, CDR1 is SGHTA and CDR2 is FQGNSA. The CDR3 is 14 residues long. CDR3: CASSTVGGGATQYF. CDR3 DNA sequence: TGTGCCAGCAGCACCGTCGGCGGGGGAGCTACGCAGTATTTT.

As concerns this clone: This CDR3 is also generated by other DNA sequences in the sample. The V and J genes are TRBV28 and TRBJ1-6; D is unresolved. The V end lost 3 bases, the J end lost 7 bases, and 10 bases lay between the germline ends. The V gene's germline CDR1 is MDHEN and CDR2 SYDVKM. This CDR3 contains 14 residues. The CDR3 DNA follows: TGTGCCAGCAGTTTGCGGGGAGGGAATTCACCCCTCCACTTT. Encoded protein: CASSLRGGNSPLHF.

This rearrangement joins TRBV27 to TRBJ2-7; D uncertain. CDR3 size: 17 residues. Trimming shortened V by 1 base and J by 2 bases, and 18 bases separated the two germline ends. The germline CDR1 and CDR2 sequences are MNHEY and SMNVEV (reference sequence). Here the CDR3 DNA reads TGTGCCAGCAGTTTATTCAGTTCAGCGTACCGTACCTACGAGCAGTACTTC. It yields the protein CASSLFSSAYRTYEQYF.

The rearrangement joins TRBV9 to TRBJ2-1, with D possibly being TRBD1 or TRBD2 (5 bases each). V was cut by 4 bases and J by 8 bases, with 16 bases left in between. CDR1 SGDLS and CDR2 YYNGEE come from the germline V gene. This CDR3 spans 14 amino acids. The CDR3 sequence: CASSSQGARDEQFF. Here the CDR3 DNA reads TGTGCCAGCAGCTCCCAGGGAGCGCGGGATGAGCAGTTCTTC.

The gene calls are TRBV27 and TRBJ2-7; D is possibly TRBD1 or TRBD2 (6 bases each). CDR3 length equals 15 residues. V was cut by 6 bases and J by 4 bases, with 19 bases left in between. Germline V gene data show CDR1 as MNHEY and CDR2 as SMNVEV (reference sequence). Written as DNA, the CDR3 is TGTGCCAGCAGCCCTGGGCCGGGGGCGTTTTACGAGCAGTACTTC. Its protein is CASSPGPGAFYEQYF.

The gene calls are TRBV6-1 and TRBJ2-7; 8 positions match TRBD2. V gave up 6 bases and J gave up 6 bases; unmatched junction bases: 13. Germline V gives CDR1 MNHNS, CDR2 SASEGT. This CDR3 region has 15 residues. CDR3 DNA: TGTGCCAGCAGCCCGGGGGGGGGCAGTGGTCGCGAGCAGTACTTC. It codes for CASSPGGGSGREQYF.

A remark on this clone: Other DNA variants within this sample encode the same CDR3. The rearrangement links TRBV5-1 to TRBJ1-1; D unresolved. The germline gives CDR1 SGHRS, CDR2 YFSETQ. The CDR3 has 13 amino acids. The ends were cut back, 2 bases at V and 4 bases at J, with 9 bases in the middle. CDR3 protein: CASSLSSSTEAFF. CDR3 nucleotide sequence: TGCGCCAGCAGCTTATCAAGTAGCACTGAAGCTTTCTTT. Looking up the rest from reference TRBV5-1 and TRBJ1-1 gives the full variable domain: KAGVTQTPRYLIKTRGQQVTLSCSPISGHRSVSWYQQTPGQGLQFLFEYFSETQRNKGNFPGRFSGRQFSNSRSEMNVSTLELGDSALYLCASSLSSSTEAFFGQGTRLTVV.

This clone was found once. The gene calls are TRBV4-3 and TRBJ2-5; 9 nucleotides line up with TRBD2. Trimming cost V 0 bases and J 5 bases; bases outside gene matches: 16. Germline V gives CDR1 LGHNA, CDR2 YSLEER. The CDR3 runs 19 residues. The CDR3 bases are TGCGCCAGCAGCCAAGATATTCGCCTAGCGGGATCGGGAGGGGAGACCCAGTACTTC. It codes for CASSQDIRLAGSGGETQYF.

This clone was observed a single time. The chain recombines TRBV5-1 with TRBJ2-5, with 13 bases lining up with TRBD2. The CDR3 covers 17 residues. Germline V CDR1 and CDR2: SGHRS, YFSETQ. J lost 1 base, V lost 4 bases, and 7 bases had no gene match. The DNA for the CDR3 is TGCGCCAGCAGCCTCGGACTAGCGGGGGTTTCCCAAGAGACCCAGTACTTC. This codes for CASSLGLAGVSQETQYF.

This chain connects TRBV5-4 to TRBJ1-1; D perhaps matches TRBD1 (6 bases). CDR3 length equals 13 residues. Germline V gene lookup returns CDR1 SGHNT and CDR2 YYREEE (reference sequence). V was trimmed by 4 bases and J by 0 bases, leaving 7 bases between them. CDR3 region: CASSGTLNTEAFF. In DNA, the CDR3 is TGTGCCAGCAGCGGGACATTGAACACTGAAGCTTTCTTT. The variable domain in full, with the rest retrieved from reference TRBV5-4 and TRBJ1-1, is ETGVTQSPTHLIKTRGQQVTLRCSSQSGHNTVSWYQQALGQGPQFIFQYYREEENGRGNFPPRFSGLQFPNYSSELNVNALELDDSALYLCASSGTLNTEAFFGQGTRLTVV.

This chain links TRBV5-4 with TRBJ2-3; TRBD1 aligns across 8 bases. Losses at the gene ends were 3 bases for V and 0 bases for J; bases not matched to a gene: 6. This CDR3 spans 16 amino acids. Germline V gives CDR1 SGHNT, CDR2 YYREEE (reference sequence). As DNA, the CDR3 is TGTGCCAGCAGCTCGGGACAGGAGACTAGCACAGATACGCAGTATTTT. Its protein is CASSSGQETSTDTQYF.

The chain combines TRBV28 with TRBJ1-4; TRBD1 agrees at 8 bases. V was pared by 4 bases and J by 6 bases, with 4 bases of the junction left unmatched. Germline values: CDR1 MDHEN, CDR2 SYDVKM. This CDR3 is built from 14 residues. This CDR3 reads CASSSGQGYEKLFF. The CDR3 DNA reads as TGTGCCAGCAGTTCCGGACAGGGTTATGAAAAACTGTTTTTT.

The J gene is TRBJ2-7, the V gene TRBV7-9, with 7 bases lining up with TRBD1. Germline V gene data show CDR1 as SEHNR and CDR2 as FQNEAQ (reference sequence). The V and J ends lost 4 bases and 2 bases, in that order; junction bases with no gene match: 20. The CDR3 has 19 residues. The CDR3 nucleotides are TGTGCCAGCAGCTCCCCAGGGGGTTGGTCGCGACAGGGCACCTACGAGCAGTACTTC. This codes for CASSSPGGWSRQGTYEQYF.